This T cell receptor (beta chain) came from a study of T-cell memory formation after mild COVID-19. Looking at the study overall: TCR clusters were mostly confined to one donor each. Findings and caveats of the study: Contracting clones from day 15 to 85 showed balanced CD4/CD8; later expanders favored CD4+.

TCRdb processed the 5' RACE reads anew with MiXCR; each CDR3 protein has one entry. The sample has fewer than 450,000 distinct CDR3 sequences; approximately 24% are singletons. V shed 3 bases, J shed 6 bases, and the junction held 7 bases outside the gene matches. The CDR3 runs to 16 residues. In germline, CDR1 is KGHDR, CDR2 SFDVKD. With regard to this clonotype: Its antigen is currently unknown.

The sequenced sample was PBMCs or a T cell subset sorted from them (not recorded which). The rearrangement links TRBV24-1 to TRBJ2-1, with TRBD2 matching 10 bases. The receptor's source is an adult woman who had mild COVID-19 (a few samples of this study predate the infection). Cell type and time point are not known. CDR3 in DNA: TGTGCCACCAGTGATCGGGCTAGCGGGAGAAGCAATGAGCAGTTCTTC. Amino acid sequence: CATSDRASGRSNEQFF.